These 3 T cell receptor beta chains were all obtained from the same sample, sequenced in a study of T cells expressing NK-cell markers. TCRdb re-called the 5' RACE reads and shows each CDR3 protein once, DNA omitted. The sample table includes approximately 170,000 distinct CDR3 sequences. Sequenced material: blood T cells: a sorted CD56 or NKG2C T cell subset, CD4+ or CD8+ T cells, or bulk PBMC T cells (not recorded which). The receptors shown here come from a man between 18 and 69 years old in good health.

The CDR3 protein is CASSYADRSTDTQYF. The rearrangement joins TRBV6-2 or TRBV6-3 to TRBJ2-3; TCRdb lists TRBD1, though no DNA is available to test this call. Germline CDR1 and CDR2: MNHEY and SVGEGT. The CDR3 runs to 15 residues.

V usage is TRBV6-5 and J usage is TRBJ2-3; TCRdb outputs TRBD1, but without DNA this stays unchecked. Germline CDR1 MNHEY, CDR2 SVGAGI. CDR3 length: 16 amino acids. CDR3 protein: CASSYWPGQDPDTQYF.

The chain employs TRBV4-2 and TRBJ2-3; TCRdb's D call of TRBD2 is untestable without DNA. The CDR3 is 17 residues long. CDR1 LGHNA and CDR2 YNFKEQ come from the germline V gene. CDR3 amino acids: CASSQDGGGGVTDTQYF.